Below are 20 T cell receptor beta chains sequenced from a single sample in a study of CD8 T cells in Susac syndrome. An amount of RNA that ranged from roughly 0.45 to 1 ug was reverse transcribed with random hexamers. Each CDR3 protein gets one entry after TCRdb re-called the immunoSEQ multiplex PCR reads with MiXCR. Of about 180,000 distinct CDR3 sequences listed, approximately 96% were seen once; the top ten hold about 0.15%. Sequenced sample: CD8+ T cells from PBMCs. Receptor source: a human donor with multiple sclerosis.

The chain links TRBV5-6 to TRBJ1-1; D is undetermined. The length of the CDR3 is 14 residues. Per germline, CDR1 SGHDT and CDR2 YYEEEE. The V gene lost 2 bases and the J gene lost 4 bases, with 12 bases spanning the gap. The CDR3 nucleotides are TGTGCCAGCAGCTTTAGTACAATCGGCACTGAAGCTTTCTTT. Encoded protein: CASSFSTIGTEAFF.

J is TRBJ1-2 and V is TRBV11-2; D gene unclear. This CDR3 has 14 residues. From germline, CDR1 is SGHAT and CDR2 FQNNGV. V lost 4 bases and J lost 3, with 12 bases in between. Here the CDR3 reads CASSYQVYDYGYTF. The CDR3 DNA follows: TGTGCCAGCAGCTACCAGGTCTACGACTATGGCTACACCTTC. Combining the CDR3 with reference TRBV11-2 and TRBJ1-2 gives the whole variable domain EAGVAQSPRYKIIEKRQSVAFWCNPISGHATLYWYQQILGQGPKLLIQFQNNGVVDDSQLPKDRFSAERLKGVDSTLKIQPAKLEDSAVYLCASSYQVYDYGYTFGSGTRLTVV.

Written as DNA, the CDR3 is TGTGCCAGCAGCACTAGCATCAGCACTGAAGCTTTCTTT. This codes for CASSTSISTEAFF. The chain joins TRBV27 to TRBJ1-1; D remains unclear. V lost 6 bases to trimming and J lost 4 bases, with 12 bases between them. There are 13 residues in the CDR3. The germline V gene encodes CDR1 MNHEY and CDR2 SMNVEV (reference sequence).

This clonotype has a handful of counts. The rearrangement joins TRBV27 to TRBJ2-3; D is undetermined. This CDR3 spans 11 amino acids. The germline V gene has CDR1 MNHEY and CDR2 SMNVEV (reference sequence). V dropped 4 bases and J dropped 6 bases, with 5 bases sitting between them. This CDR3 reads CASSSGDTQYF. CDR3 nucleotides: TGTGCCAGCAGTTCTGGGGATACGCAGTATTTT.

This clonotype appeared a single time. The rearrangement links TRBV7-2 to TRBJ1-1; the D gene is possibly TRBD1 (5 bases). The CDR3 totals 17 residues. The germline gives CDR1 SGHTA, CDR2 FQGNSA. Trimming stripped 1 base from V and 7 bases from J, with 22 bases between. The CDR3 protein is CASSLVRGYLVQGEAFF. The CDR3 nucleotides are TGTGCCAGCAGCTTAGTTCGCGGGTACCTGGTCCAGGGTGAAGCTTTCTTT.

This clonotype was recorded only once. The DNA of the CDR3 is TGTGCCAGCAGCCAAGTTCGGCAGGGGGCCGGGGAGCTGTTTTTT. Translated: CASSQVRQGAGELFF. The chain recombines TRBV3-1 with TRBJ2-2; 7 bases are shared with TRBD1. J lost 6 bases, V lost 1 base, and 5 bases had no gene match. CDR3 size: 15 residues. CDR1 and CDR2 (germline): LGHDT, YNNKEL (reference sequence).

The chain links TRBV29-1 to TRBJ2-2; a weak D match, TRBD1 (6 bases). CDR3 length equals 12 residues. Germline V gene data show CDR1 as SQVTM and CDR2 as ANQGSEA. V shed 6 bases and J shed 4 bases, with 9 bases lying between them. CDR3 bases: TGCAGCGTGACAGGCCCCACCGGGGAGCTGTTTTTT. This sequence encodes CSVTGPTGELFF.

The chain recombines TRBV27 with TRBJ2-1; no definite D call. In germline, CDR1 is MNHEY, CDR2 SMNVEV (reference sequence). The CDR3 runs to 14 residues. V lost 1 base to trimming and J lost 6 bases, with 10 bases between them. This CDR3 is CASSLYGPRNEQFF. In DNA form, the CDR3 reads TGTGCCAGCAGTTTATATGGGCCACGCAATGAGCAGTTCTTC.

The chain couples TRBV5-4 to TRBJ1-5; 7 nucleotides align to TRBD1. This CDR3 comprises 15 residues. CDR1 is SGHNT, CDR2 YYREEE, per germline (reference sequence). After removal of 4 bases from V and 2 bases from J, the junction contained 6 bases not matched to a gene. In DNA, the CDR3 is TGTGCCAGCAGCCCCAGGGGGGAGGGCAATCAGCCCCAGCATTTT. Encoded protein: CASSPRGEGNQPQHF.

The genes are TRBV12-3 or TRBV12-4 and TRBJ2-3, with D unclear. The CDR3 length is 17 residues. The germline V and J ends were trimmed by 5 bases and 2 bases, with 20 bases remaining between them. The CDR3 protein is CASSQTSDMALTDTQYF. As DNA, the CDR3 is TGTGCCAGCAGTCAGACATCGGATATGGCCCTCACAGATACGCAGTATTTT.

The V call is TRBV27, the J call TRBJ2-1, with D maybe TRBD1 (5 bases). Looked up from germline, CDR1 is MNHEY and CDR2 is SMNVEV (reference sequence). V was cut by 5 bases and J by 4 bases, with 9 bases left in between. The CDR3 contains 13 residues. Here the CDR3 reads CASSDHRYNEQFF. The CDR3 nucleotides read TGTGCCAGCAGTGACCACAGGTACAATGAGCAGTTCTTC.

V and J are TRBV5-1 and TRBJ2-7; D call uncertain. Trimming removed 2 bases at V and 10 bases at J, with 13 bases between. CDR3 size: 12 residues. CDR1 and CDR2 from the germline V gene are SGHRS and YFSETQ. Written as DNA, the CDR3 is TGCGCCAGCAGCTTCGACCCGGCTGAACAGTACTTC. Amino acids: CASSFDPAEQYF.

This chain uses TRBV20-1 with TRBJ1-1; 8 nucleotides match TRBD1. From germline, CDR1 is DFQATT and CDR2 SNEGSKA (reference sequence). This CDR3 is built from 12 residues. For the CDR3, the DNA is TGCAGAGTACAGGGGGTTCCCACTGAAGCTTTCTTT. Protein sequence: CRVQGVPTEAFF.

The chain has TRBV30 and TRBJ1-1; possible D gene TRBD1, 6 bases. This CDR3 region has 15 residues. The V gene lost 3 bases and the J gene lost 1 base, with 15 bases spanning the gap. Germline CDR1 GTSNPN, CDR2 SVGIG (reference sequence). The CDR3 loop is CAWSRPGQQNTEAFF. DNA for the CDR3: TGTGCCTGGAGCCGACCGGGACAACAGAACACTGAAGCTTTCTTT.

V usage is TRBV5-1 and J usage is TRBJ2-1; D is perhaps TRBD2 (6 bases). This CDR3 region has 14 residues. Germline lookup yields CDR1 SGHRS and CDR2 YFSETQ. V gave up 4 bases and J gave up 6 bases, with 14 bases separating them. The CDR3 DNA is TGCGCCAGCAGCCCGGACTATTCTGCCAATGAGCAGTTCTTC. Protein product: CASSPDYSANEQFF.

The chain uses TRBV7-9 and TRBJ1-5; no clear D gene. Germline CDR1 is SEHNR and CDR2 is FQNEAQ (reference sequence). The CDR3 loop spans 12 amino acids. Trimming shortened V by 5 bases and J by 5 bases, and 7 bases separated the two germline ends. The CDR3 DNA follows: TGTGCCAGCAGCACCCTTGATCAGCCCCAGCATTTT. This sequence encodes CASSTLDQPQHF.

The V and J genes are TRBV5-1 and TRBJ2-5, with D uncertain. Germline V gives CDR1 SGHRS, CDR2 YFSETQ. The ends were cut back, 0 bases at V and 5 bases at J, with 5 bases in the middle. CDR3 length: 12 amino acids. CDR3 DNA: TGCGCCAGCAGCTTGGCTTACGAGACCCAGTACTTC. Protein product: CASSLAYETQYF.

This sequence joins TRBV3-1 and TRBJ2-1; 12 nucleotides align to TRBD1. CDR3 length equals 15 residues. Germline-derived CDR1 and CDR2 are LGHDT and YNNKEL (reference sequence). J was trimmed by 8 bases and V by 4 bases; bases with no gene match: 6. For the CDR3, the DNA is TGTGCCAGCAGCCCTGGGACAGGGGGCTTGGATGAGCAGTTCTTC. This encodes CASSPGTGGLDEQFF.

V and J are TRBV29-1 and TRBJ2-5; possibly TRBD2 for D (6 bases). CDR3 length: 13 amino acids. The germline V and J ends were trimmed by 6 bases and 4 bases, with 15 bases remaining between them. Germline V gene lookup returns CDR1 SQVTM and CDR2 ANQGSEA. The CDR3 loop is CSVGGVWGETQYF. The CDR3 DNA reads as TGCAGCGTGGGGGGAGTGTGGGGAGAGACCCAGTACTTC.

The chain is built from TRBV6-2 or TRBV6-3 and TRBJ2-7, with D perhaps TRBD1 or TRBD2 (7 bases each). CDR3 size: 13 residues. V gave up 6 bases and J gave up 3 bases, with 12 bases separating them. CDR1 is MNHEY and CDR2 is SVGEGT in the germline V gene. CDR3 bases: TGTGCCAGCAGAGCGGGACAGCACTACGAGCAGTACTTC. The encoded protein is CASRAGQHYEQYF.